The rows below give T cell receptor beta chains drawn from one sample of a study of radiotherapy plus CTLA-4 blockade in lung cancer. Clones were sequenced by immunoSEQ multiplex PCR, and TCRdb holds only the in-frame ones, with some missing. The sample includes tens of thousands of clones, roughly three quarters of them seen just once. The material was peripheral blood, obtained from a patient treated with radiotherapy plus ipilimumab. The source is a human donor with non-small cell lung cancer whose response to radiotherapy plus ipilimumab could not be evaluated. The CDR3 runs from the conserved cysteine through the conserved F or W. Clone sizes are given selectively: once, few, many, or a class where the clone is expanded.

V	J	size	CDR3
TRBV5-1	TRBJ1-2	-	CASSFSVRYGYTF
TRBV28	TRBJ2-7	-	CASSLAGGRSYEQYF
TRBV6-5	TRBJ1-1	-	CASSYSDSPYEAFF
TRBV6-6	TRBJ2-7	once	CASWGQTYEQYF
TRBV20-1	TRBJ2-1	-	CSARPGAQQFF
TRBV2	TRBJ2-7	-	CASSRQGREQYF
TRBV9	TRBJ2-1	-	CASSVAQSSGGNEQFF
TRBV6-1	TRBJ1-1	-	CASIGVNTEAFF
TRBV5-8	TRBJ1-5	-	CASSLSGTGNQPQHF
TRBV28	TRBJ2-2	-	CASSWDRVAGELFF
TRBV7-2	TRBJ2-1	-	CASSLREVRVEQFF
TRBV4-1	TRBJ2-3	once	CASSPSGARLAGSADTQYF
TRBV5-8	TRBJ2-6	-	CASSFISSGANVLTF
TRBV14	TRBJ1-1	once	CASSRIGQNMNTEAFF
TRBV30	TRBJ1-2	-	CAWSLSQGYGYTF
TRBV7-2	TRBJ2-7	-	CASSSAQGASGQYF
TRBV5-1	TRBJ2-3	-	CASSLQLSTDTQYF
TRBV21-1	TRBJ1-3	few	CASSKARYSGNTIYF
TRBV7-2	TRBJ2-3	-	CASSLGLAGGYASADTQYF
TRBV4-1	TRBJ2-7	-	CASSQDGAGEFYEQYF
TRBV19	TRBJ2-7	once	CASSKLAGDNYEQYF
TRBV2	TRBJ1-1	-	CASSERQAEAFF
TRBV5-1	TRBJ2-7	-	CASSSGLAGGSEQYF
TRBV5-4	-	-	CASSLRDFRLDEQYF
TRBV4-1	TRBJ2-7	-	CASSHLTGEQYF
TRBV28	TRBJ2-7	-	CASSLSAGGEYEQYF
TRBV10-3	TRBJ1-5	-	CAISESPTAAGRRNQPQHF
TRBV4-2	TRBJ2-1	once	CASSLQRLIYNEQFF
TRBV19	TRBJ2-7	-	CATGGDRGLYEQYF
TRBV28	TRBJ2-5	few	CASSLKSLGRGPKTQYF
TRBV11-3	TRBJ2-5	-	CASSHETDSQETQYF
TRBV5-1	TRBJ1-4	-	CASSFGTATNEKLFF